This TCR beta chain was sequenced during a study of CD8+CD57+ T cells in acquired aplastic anemia. The germline gives CDR1 DFQATT, CDR2 SNEGSKA (reference sequence). The CDR3 sequence is 12 residues long. The trim removed 6 bases at V and 5 bases at J, leaving 4 bases unmatched. Sequencing involved patients with CD8+CD57+ cell expansion previously shown by flow cytometry. The study's findings and limits: Patients and controls shared twenty-nine CD8+ CDR3 sequences.

This clonotype was seen at least ten times. Its antigen is not known. The TCR beta profiling, which covered VDJ combination and CDR3 sequence, was carried out using genomic DNA as the template. One entry per CDR3 protein, called by TCRdb with MiXCR from the reads. The sample lists roughly 290,000 distinct CDR3 sequences; under 60% were seen once. Material for sequencing was sorted CD4+, CD8+, or CD8+CD57+ T cells (not recorded which) from PBMCs. This TCR was recovered from a human donor with aplastic anemia. The chain has TRBV20-1 and TRBJ2-5; 9 bases fit TRBD1. The CDR3 here is CSAGTGRETQYF. CDR3 coding DNA: TGCAGTGCCGGGACAGGGCGGGAGACCCAGTACTTC.